The subject of this entry is one T cell receptor beta chain. These data belong to a study of T cell responses to AZD1222 COVID-19 vaccine. Germline trimming cut 2 bases from V and 10 bases from J; bases unmatched to any gene: 8. This CDR3 comprises 15 residues. Germline CDR1 MNHEY, CDR2 SMNVEV (reference sequence). Data came from immunoSEQ multiplex PCR; TCRdb stores just in-frame clones and leaves some out. The sample includes around 100,000 clones, 85% to 90% seen only once; the top ten take about 8%. This sequence was found in an adult in good health. Here the sequenced sample was peripheral blood, taken on day 0 of AZD1222 vaccination. The rearrangement links TRBV27 to TRBJ1-6, with 7 bases that match TRBD1. The CDR3 here is CASSLEYRGESPLHF. As DNA, the CDR3 is TGTGCCAGCAGTTTAGAATACAGGGGCGAGTCACCCCTCCACTTT.